Presented here are 17 T cell receptor beta chains from one specimen sequenced in a study of cytomegalovirus exposure and HLA in healthy donors. A multiplex PCR was run with 60 Vbeta primers and 13 Jbeta primers. Only in-frame clones appear in the TCRdb table, and some are missing; sequencing was by immunoSEQ multiplex PCR. The sample lists roughly 100,000 clones; 65% to 80% were seen once. Source material: PBMCs. These receptors were obtained from a woman aged 18-29 years in good health and CMV-seropositive.

This clone has more than one count but fewer than ten. The J gene is TRBJ1-2, the V gene TRBV18; the match to TRBD1 covers 7 bases. The CDR3 runs to 14 residues. V lost 1 base and J lost 7; bases outside the gene matches: 6. Germline V CDR1 and CDR2: KGHSH, LQKENI. DNA for the CDR3: TGTGCCAGCTCACCACAGGGGGCGCAAGGTGGCTACACCTTC. Its translation is CASSPQGAQGGYTF.

This clone was seen once. The chain combines TRBV11-2 with TRBJ2-3; tentative D call: TRBD2 (5 bases). V dropped 1 base and J dropped 4 bases, with 12 bases sitting between them. This CDR3 has 15 residues. Germline assignment: CDR1 SGHAT and CDR2 FQNNGV. The DNA for the CDR3 is TGTGCCAGCAGCTTAGGCACAAACGGGGCAGATACGCAGTATTTT. Encoded protein: CASSLGTNGADTQYF.

In DNA, the CDR3 is TGTGCCAGCAGTTTAACAGGGAACGAGCAGTACTTC. The encoded protein is CASSLTGNEQYF. The chain carries TRBV27 and TRBJ2-7; maybe TRBD1 (6 bases). The germline gives CDR1 MNHEY, CDR2 SMNVEV (reference sequence). The V end was cut by 2 bases, the J end by 5 bases, with 7 bases between. CDR3 length: 12 amino acids.

CDR3 DNA sequence: TGTGCCAGCAGCTTAGGCGCATCCTCAGATACGCAGTATTTT. Amino acids: CASSLGASSDTQYF. The chain combines TRBV7-9 with TRBJ2-3; unclear D gene. The CDR3 contains 14 residues. Trimming stripped 1 base from V and 4 bases from J, with 9 bases between. The V gene's germline CDR1 is SEHNR and CDR2 FQNEAQ (reference sequence).

This clone was detected only once. V usage is TRBV4-1 and J usage is TRBJ2-2; D remains ambiguous. The ends were cut back, 0 bases at V and 2 bases at J, with 7 bases in the middle. Germline CDR1 reads MGHRA; CDR2 reads YSYEKL. This CDR3 region has 15 residues. The CDR3: CASSQDLLNTGELFF. The CDR3 DNA reads TGCGCCAGCAGCCAAGATTTACTTAACACCGGGGAGCTGTTTTTT.

The chain joins TRBV18 to TRBJ2-2; D unclear. The CDR3 runs to 13 residues. The V end was cut by 3 bases, the J end by 1 base, with 3 bases between. The germline CDR1 and CDR2 sequences are KGHSH and LQKENI. This CDR3 reads CASSPQNTGELFF. DNA for the CDR3: TGTGCCAGCTCACCCCAGAACACCGGGGAGCTGTTTTTT.

V and J are TRBV6-1 and TRBJ1-2; a weak D match, TRBD1 (5 bases). V lost 4 bases and J 8 bases, leaving 8 bases between the germline ends. CDR3 size: 11 residues. The V gene's germline CDR1 is MNHNS and CDR2 SASEGT. The CDR3 DNA reads as TGTGCCAGCAGTGGGGGCCCGGGCTACACCTTC. This translates into CASSGGPGYTF.

The chain is built from TRBV4-2 and TRBJ2-1; the match to TRBD1 covers 10 bases. The CDR3 is made up of 15 amino acids. V lost 4 bases and J lost 5; bases outside the gene matches: 5. CDR1 and CDR2 from the germline V gene are LGHNA and YNFKEQ. The CDR3: CASSRVDRGHNEQFF. The CDR3, as DNA: TGTGCCAGCAGCCGAGTTGACAGGGGGCACAATGAGCAGTTCTTC.

This clone was seen a handful of times. The J gene is TRBJ1-4, the V gene TRBV19; no definite D call. Trimming removed 6 bases from V and 2 bases from J, with 13 bases in between. The CDR3 sequence is 15 residues long. Per the germline V gene, CDR1 is LNHDA and CDR2 is SQIVND (reference sequence). DNA of the CDR3: TGTGCCAGTAGCACTGCGGACTTCACTAATGAAAAACTGTTTTTT. Its protein product is CASSTADFTNEKLFF.

The rearrangement links TRBV7-2 to TRBJ2-5; the D gene is possibly TRBD2 (6 bases). Germline CDR1 and CDR2: SGHTA and FQGNSA. Trimming cost V 5 bases and J 1 base, with 11 bases left between them. The CDR3 consists of 14 residues. CDR3 in DNA: TGTGCCAGCAGCCCCGGGACTTTCCAAGAGACCCAGTACTTC. Protein: CASSPGTFQETQYF.

This chain uses TRBV5-6 with TRBJ2-5, with a possible D match to TRBD2 (6 bases). Looked up from germline, CDR1 is SGHDT and CDR2 is YYEEEE. The V end lost 4 bases, the J end lost 1 base, and 8 bases lay between the germline ends. The CDR3 covers 13 residues. The CDR3 here is CASSPGVQETQYF. The CDR3 DNA reads as TGTGCCAGCAGCCCGGGAGTCCAAGAGACCCAGTACTTC.

This chain links TRBV6-6 with TRBJ1-2; 8 bases fit TRBD1. Germline CDR1 is MNHNY and CDR2 is SVGAGI (reference sequence). The CDR3 extends over 13 amino acids. The trim removed 4 bases at V and 6 bases at J, leaving 4 bases unmatched. In DNA, the CDR3 is TGTGCCAGCAGTTGGGCGACAGGGGATGGCTACACCTTC. The encoded protein is CASSWATGDGYTF.

The CDR3 DNA sequence: TGCGCCAGCAGCCCTCTCTACAATGAGCAGTTCTTC. Its translation is CASSPLYNEQFF. The chain has TRBV10-2 and TRBJ2-1, with no clear D. Looked up from germline, CDR1 is WSHSY and CDR2 is SAAADI. V gave up 6 bases and J gave up 3 bases, with 6 bases separating them. CDR3 length equals 12 residues.

J is TRBJ1-3 and V is TRBV29-1, with 7 bases aligning to TRBD1. Per the germline V gene, CDR1 is SQVTM and CDR2 is ANQGSEA. This CDR3 contains 15 residues. V shed 6 bases and J 3 bases; nucleotides not matched to a gene: 11. CDR3 region: CSVRDSTPYGNTIYF. The CDR3 coding sequence is TGCAGCGTCCGGGACAGCACACCTTATGGAAACACCATATATTTT. The variable domain in full, with the rest retrieved from reference TRBV29-1 and TRBJ1-3, is SAVISQKPSRDICQRGTSLTIQCQVDSQVTMMFWYRQQPGQSLTLIATANQGSEATYESGFVIDKFPISRPNLTFSTLTVSNMSPEDSSIYLCSVRDSTPYGNTIYFGEGSWLTVV.

The chain couples TRBV4-3 to TRBJ2-3; 9 nucleotides align to TRBD2. The CDR3 spans 19 residues. The germline CDR1 and CDR2 sequences are LGHNA and YSLEER. V shed 0 bases, J shed 4 bases, and the junction held 14 bases outside the gene matches. CDR3 coding DNA: TGCGCCAGCAGCCAAGATGGGCCAGCGGGAGGTTTCGGAGCAGATACGCAGTATTTT. Translating gives CASSQDGPAGGFGADTQYF.

V is TRBV28 and J is TRBJ1-5; D possibly corresponds to TRBD1 (5 bases). Trimming removed 3 bases at V and 4 bases at J, with 13 bases between. Looked up from germline, CDR1 is MDHEN and CDR2 is SYDVKM. The CDR3 length is 15 residues. CDR3 loop: CASSLFQGGNQPQHF. In DNA, the CDR3 is TGTGCCAGCAGTTTGTTCCAGGGAGGGAATCAGCCCCAGCATTTT.

This clone was seen more than once but under ten times. The chain is built from TRBV7-3 and TRBJ2-2; TRBD2 matches 8 bases. Trimming cost V 5 bases and J 4 bases; bases outside gene matches: 9. The CDR3 extends over 16 amino acids. The germline CDR1 and CDR2 sequences are SGHTA and FQGTGA. CDR3 sequence: CASSLQREIGTGELFF. For the CDR3, the DNA is TGTGCCAGCAGCCTTCAGCGGGAGATTGGCACCGGGGAGCTGTTTTTT.